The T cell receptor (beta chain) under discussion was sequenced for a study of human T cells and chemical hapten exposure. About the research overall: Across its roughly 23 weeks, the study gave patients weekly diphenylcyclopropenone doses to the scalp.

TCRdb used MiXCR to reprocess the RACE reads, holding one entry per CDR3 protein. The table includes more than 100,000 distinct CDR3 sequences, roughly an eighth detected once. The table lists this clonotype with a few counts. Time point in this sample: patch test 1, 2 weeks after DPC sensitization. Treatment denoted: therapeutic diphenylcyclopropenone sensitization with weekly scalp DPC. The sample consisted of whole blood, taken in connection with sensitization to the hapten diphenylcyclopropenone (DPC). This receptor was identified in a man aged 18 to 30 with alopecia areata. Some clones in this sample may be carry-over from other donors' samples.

The CDR3 region is CSVPGYTF. CDR3 DNA: TGCAGCGTCCCTGGCTACACCTTC. The chain combines TRBV29-1 with TRBJ1-2; D is ambiguous. Trimming left V 6 bases short and J 7 bases short, with 3 bases between. The CDR3 has 8 residues. The germline CDR1 and CDR2 sequences are SQVTM and ANQGSEA.